The clone carrying this T cell receptor (beta chain) was detected only a few times. Its cognate antigen is unknown. Given a much more abundant clone one base away, this may be a read error. This record comes from a study of breast tumors, draining lymph nodes, adjacent tissues. Samples came from axillary lymph nodes draining the breast cancer. Study findings and constraints: Tumor T cell lymph node origin was a supported hypothesis, not proven. Tumors had less TCR diversity than lymph nodes, more than nontumor tissue. Luminal-like breast cancer showed significantly higher tumor–nontumor repertoire similarity than basal-like.

Using its own MiXCR run on the multiplex PCR reads, TCRdb lists one record per CDR3 protein. The sample includes 200,000 or so distinct CDR3 sequences, roughly 31% of them seen just once. The CDR3 is made up of 20 amino acids. Germline V gene sequence: CDR1 ENHRY, CDR2 SYGVKD. This chain links TRBV10-3 with TRBJ2-5; TRBD1 or TRBD2 may be the D gene (6 bases each). Sequencing used axillary lymph node tissue. This TCR was sampled from a female donor with breast cancer. Some clones in this sample may be carry-over from other donors' samples. CDR3 residues: CAISEFGGWRNDRWGETQHF. CDR3 DNA sequence: TGTGCCATCAGTGAGTTTGGTGGGTGGCGAAATGACAGGTGGGGGGAGACCCAGCACTTC.